This T cell receptor beta chain was sequenced in a study of T cell changes during pregnancy in multiple sclerosis. Germline CDR1 is SQVTM and CDR2 is ANQGSEA. The V end lost 1 base, the J end lost 7 bases, and 11 bases lay between the germline ends. CDR3 length: 12 residues. TCRdb's copy holds only in-frame clones and misses some; the assay was immunoSEQ multiplex PCR. The profile covers 80,000 to 130,000 clones, with around 93% appearing a single time and about 0.9% taken by the ten largest. The chain joins TRBV29-1 to TRBJ2-7, with a weak D call TRBD2 (5 bases). The origin of this receptor is a female donor with multiple sclerosis, enrolled in a pregnancy study. The material was peripheral blood, obtained before pregnancy. The CDR3 reads CSVEGSPGEQYF. The CDR3, as DNA: TGCAGCGTTGAAGGAAGTCCGGGAGAGCAGTACTTC.